The sequence of this TCR beta chain was determined in a study of neoadjuvant nivolumab and ipilimumab in lung cancer. As for the study in general: Nivolumab 3 mg/kg was given days 1, 15 and 29, plus ipilimumab 1 mg/kg day 1 in combination.

This table comes from immunoSEQ multiplex PCR, and its TCRdb copy is limited to in-frame clones, with some not included. The table records approximately 19,000 clones, more than 75% of them present only once. Germline values: CDR1 MDHEN, CDR2 SYDVKM. Trimming left V 1 base short and J 2 bases short, with 11 bases between. The CDR3 runs 15 residues. On this clone: Its antigen is not identified.

General study points: Pathologic regression was not significantly tied to TCR clonality. TCR richness and clonality were higher in tumors than adjacent uninvolved lung.

This specimen was peripheral blood, taken before neoadjuvant nivolumab, alone or with ipilimumab. The chain is built from TRBV28 and TRBJ2-5; D is possibly TRBD2 (5 bases). The clonotype was recovered from an adult with non-small cell lung cancer. The CDR3 spells CASSLSRGKQETQYF. The CDR3 DNA sequence: TGTGCCAGCAGTTTATCTCGGGGAAAACAAGAGACCCAGTACTTC.